Each of the 27 T cell receptor beta chains below was sequenced from the same sample in a study of T cells in Graves' hyperthyroidism and ophthalmopathy. Amplified regions were TCR beta CDR3 sequences from RNA transcripts. TCR CDR3 underwent first-round RT-PCR with the HTBI primer set. TCRdb itself ran the multiplex PCR reads through MiXCR, one entry per CDR3 protein. The sample lists about 520,000 distinct CDR3 sequences, roughly 25% seen once, with around 10% in the top ten. The sequenced sample consisted of blood. These receptors all come from a woman aged 25-40 years with Graves' ophthalmopathy.

Only a few counts were recorded for this clonotype. V usage is TRBV28 and J usage is TRBJ1-2, with D possibly TRBD1 on 6 matching bases. The CDR3 is made up of 14 amino acids. CDR1 MDHEN and CDR2 SYDVKM come from the germline V gene. V was shortened by 5 bases and J by 3 bases, with 13 bases between the two germline ends. CDR3 protein: CASSNQGRYYGYTF. The CDR3 DNA follows: TGTGCCAGCAGTAACCAGGGGAGGTACTATGGCTACACCTTC.

This clonotype was detected once. The V call is TRBV20-1, the J call TRBJ2-5; no reliable D call. V was clipped by 5 bases and J by 5 bases, with 12 bases between them. This CDR3 is 12 amino acids long. From germline, CDR1 is DFQATT and CDR2 SNEGSKA (reference sequence). The CDR3 region has the DNA TGCAGTGCTCTGCCACTTGGGGAGACCCAGTACTTC. Translation: CSALPLGETQYF.

V is TRBV12-3 or TRBV12-4 and J is TRBJ1-3; D not certain. Trimming pared 5 bases from V and 4 bases from J, leaving 9 bases between. The CDR3 totals 13 residues. CDR3 DNA: TGTGCCAGCAGTCAAGTCGTAGGAAACACCATATATTTT. Protein product: CASSQVVGNTIYF.

In this sample, this clonotype turned up a few times. V is TRBV4-2 and J is TRBJ1-1, with 11 nucleotides matching TRBD1. V dropped 1 base and J dropped 5; count of bases not matched to a gene: 9. This CDR3 has 17 residues. The germline V gene has CDR1 LGHNA and CDR2 YNFKEQ. CDR3 residues: CASSQGGAGTGGTEAFF. The CDR3 region has the DNA TGTGCCAGCAGCCAAGGGGGAGCCGGGACAGGGGGGACTGAAGCTTTCTTT.

The V gene is TRBV6-2 or TRBV6-3, the J gene TRBJ1-1; D gene unclear. The germline V and J ends were trimmed by 6 bases and 4 bases, with 9 bases remaining between them. The CDR3 is 12 amino acids. CDR1 is MNHEY and CDR2 is SVGEGT in the germline V gene. As DNA, the CDR3 is TGTGCCAGCAGCCTCGGGATCACTGAAGCTTTCTTT. As protein: CASSLGITEAFF.

This chain joins TRBV11-1 and TRBJ2-7; D remains ambiguous. The CDR3 runs to 16 residues. The germline V and J ends were trimmed by 5 bases and 0 bases, with 17 bases remaining between them. Germline V gives CDR1 SGHAT, CDR2 FQDESV (reference sequence). The CDR3 is CASSPPGVGNSYEQYF. The CDR3 bases are TGTGCCAGCAGCCCACCGGGTGTGGGGAACTCCTACGAGCAGTACTTC.

The V and J genes are TRBV5-1 and TRBJ2-7, with D perhaps matching TRBD1 (6 bases). V was clipped by 3 bases and J by 2 bases, with 12 bases between them. Germline V gives CDR1 SGHRS, CDR2 YFSETQ. There are 14 residues in the CDR3. CDR3 sequence reads: CASSSTGQAYEQYF. For the CDR3, the DNA is TGCGCCAGCAGCTCTACGGGACAAGCCTACGAGCAGTACTTC.

This clonotype has only a few counts. This chain connects TRBV29-1 to TRBJ2-7, with TRBD1 matching over 8 bases. Germline loops: CDR1 SQVTM, CDR2 ANQGSEA. The CDR3 runs to 13 residues. V was clipped by 1 base and J by 3 bases; unmatched bases: 2. Here the CDR3 DNA reads TGCAGCGTTGAAGGACAGGGGAACTACGAGCAGTACTTC. It yields the protein CSVEGQGNYEQYF.

This clonotype was recorded many times. This chain connects TRBV12-3 or TRBV12-4 to TRBJ1-1; the D gene is possibly TRBD1 (5 bases). The CDR3 contains 14 residues. Deletions cut 5 bases from V and 0 bases from J, with 10 bases between. The CDR3 DNA reads as TGTGCCAGCAGTCTGGGACTAATGAACACTGAAGCTTTCTTT. Encoded protein: CASSLGLMNTEAFF.

J is TRBJ1-5 and V is TRBV19; a possible D gene is TRBD1 (5 bases). The germline V gene encodes CDR1 LNHDA and CDR2 SQIVND (reference sequence). V was cut by 3 bases and J by 3 bases, with 12 bases left in between. There are 15 residues in the CDR3. CDR3 in DNA: TGTGCCAGTAGTATTCCGAACAGGAACAATCAGCCCCAGCATTTT. Its protein product is CASSIPNRNNQPQHF.

This clonotype was seen ten or more times. This rearrangement joins TRBV15 to TRBJ1-2; 10 bases agree with TRBD1. The junction had 2 bases not matched to a gene; V was cut back by 5 bases and J by 2 bases. CDR1 LNHNV and CDR2 YYDKDF come from the germline V gene (reference sequence). This CDR3 contains 14 residues. For the CDR3, the DNA is TGTGCCACCAGCGGACAGGGGGGAAACTATGGCTACACCTTC. This encodes CATSGQGGNYGYTF.

This clonotype was seen once. The chain is built from TRBV15 and TRBJ2-7; D is ambiguous. The germline V gene encodes CDR1 LNHNV and CDR2 YYDKDF (reference sequence). The CDR3 consists of 13 residues. V lost 7 bases and J 0 bases, leaving 10 bases between the germline ends. CDR3 DNA: TGTGCCACCAAAGACGAAAACTCCTACGAGCAGTACTTC. Encoded protein: CATKDENSYEQYF.

This clonotype came up many times. The chain combines TRBV2 with TRBJ2-5; no firm D call. CDR3 length: 14 amino acids. V lost 1 base and J 5 bases, leaving 11 bases between the germline ends. Germline V CDR1 and CDR2: SNHLY, FYNNEI. CDR3 nucleotide sequence: TGTGCCAGCAGTGAAGGGGTTGTGCGGGAGACCCAGTACTTC. Protein: CASSEGVVRETQYF.

The chain has TRBV27 and TRBJ1-1; no definite D call. This CDR3 contains 12 residues. Germline values: CDR1 MNHEY, CDR2 SMNVEV (reference sequence). V dropped 6 bases and J dropped 1 base, with 6 bases sitting between them. CDR3 DNA: TGTGCCAGCAGGGTTGGGAACACTGAAGCTTTCTTT. The encoded protein is CASRVGNTEAFF.

This clonotype was seen repeatedly, ten times or more. The V call is TRBV12-3 or TRBV12-4, the J call TRBJ1-3; 7 bases align to TRBD1. With V trimmed by 6 bases and J by 0 bases, 8 bases remained unmatched. There are 16 residues in the CDR3. The CDR3 DNA is TGTGCCAGCAGGAGACAGGGAGTCGTCTCTGGAAACACCATATATTTT. Translating it yields CASRRQGVVSGNTIYF.

This clonotype was seen just once. The chain joins TRBV28 to TRBJ1-1; D may be TRBD1 (6 bases). The CDR3 is 16 amino acids. V lost 6 bases to trimming and J lost 8 bases, with 25 bases between them. Germline CDR1 and CDR2: MDHEN and SYDVKM. Written as DNA, the CDR3 is TGTGCCAGCAGAGTACTCACCGGGACACCGTACATCGAAGCTTTCTTT. Encoded protein: CASRVLTGTPYIEAFF.

In this sample, this clonotype turned up many times. The CDR3 sequence is CASSLGVAGGRETQYF. In nucleotides, the CDR3 is TGTGCCAGCAGCTTAGGGGTAGCGGGGGGTCGGGAGACCCAGTACTTC. The gene calls are TRBV7-2 and TRBJ2-5, with TRBD2 identical over 10 bases. CDR1 is SGHTA and CDR2 is FQGNSA in the germline V gene. CDR3 size: 16 residues. The V segment lost 1 base and the J segment 5 bases; nucleotides outside the gene matches: 7.

The CDR3 coding sequence is TGCGCCAGCAGCTTGGAGGGGGGTGGAAACACCATATATTTT. It specifies CASSLEGGGNTIYF. The rearrangement joins TRBV5-1 to TRBJ1-3; D may be TRBD1 (6 bases). V gave up 0 bases and J gave up 3 bases, with 7 bases separating them. The germline CDR1 and CDR2 sequences are SGHRS and YFSETQ. This CDR3 contains 14 residues. The complete variable domain, with remaining parts taken from reference TRBV5-1 and TRBJ1-3, reads KAGVTQTPRYLIKTRGQQVTLSCSPISGHRSVSWYQQTPGQGLQFLFEYFSETQRNKGNFPGRFSGRQFSNSRSEMNVSTLELGDSALYLCASSLEGGGNTIYFGEGSWLTVV.

This clonotype was found many times. The chain links TRBV6-1 to TRBJ2-7, with no clear D. Trimming removed 2 bases from V and 0 bases from J, with 5 bases in between. CDR1 is MNHNS and CDR2 is SASEGT in the germline V gene. The CDR3 length is 13 residues. Written as DNA, the CDR3 is TGTGCCAGCAGTGAACACTCCTCCTACGAGCAGTACTTC. Its translation: CASSEHSSYEQYF.

As for this clonotype: One end of the junction varies from germline; a read error may be responsible. The chain employs TRBV6-6 and TRBJ1-1; no reliable D call. Germline V gene data show CDR1 as MNHNY and CDR2 as SVGAGI (reference sequence). There are 10 residues in the CDR3. As DNA, the CDR3 is TGTGCCAGCAATTACGGTGAAGCTTTCTTT. Translating it yields CASNYGEAFF.

J is TRBJ2-7 and V is TRBV4-3; D is unresolved. The CDR3 runs to 16 residues. V was clipped by 3 bases and J by 0 bases, with 15 bases between them. CDR1 LGHNA and CDR2 YSLEER come from the germline V gene. The DNA of the CDR3 is TGCGCCAGCAGCCAGGCAAGGGTGGACCCCTCCTACGAGCAGTACTTC. Amino acids: CASSQARVDPSYEQYF.

V gene TRBV6-1 combines with J gene TRBJ2-7; D possibly matches TRBD1 or TRBD2 (5 bases each). This CDR3 contains 13 residues. V lost 3 bases to trimming and J lost 3 bases, with 9 bases between them. Germline-derived CDR1 and CDR2 are MNHNS and SASEGT. This CDR3 reads CASSEPGSYEQYF. The CDR3 DNA sequence: TGTGCCAGCAGTGAGCCAGGGAGCTACGAGCAGTACTTC.

This clonotype was observed at least ten times. The CDR3 sequence is CATSDFANTEAFF. CDR3 nucleotide sequence: TGTGCCACCAGTGATTTCGCCAACACTGAAGCTTTCTTT. The rearrangement joins TRBV24-1 to TRBJ1-1; unclear D gene. Trimming took 1 base from V and 2 from J, leaving 4 bases between them. The CDR3 contains 13 residues. Germline CDR1 and CDR2: KGHDR and SFDVKD.

In its sample, this clonotype was seen many times. The J gene is TRBJ1-5, the V gene TRBV28; D unclear. The CDR3 runs 18 residues. Germline V gives CDR1 MDHEN, CDR2 SYDVKM. V was cut by 4 bases and J by 0 bases, with 19 bases left in between. CDR3 sequence (DNA): TGTGCCAGCAGTTCCCCGGTATCTGGGCGAACTAGCAATCAGCCCCAGCATTTT. This encodes CASSSPVSGRTSNQPQHF.

The chain combines TRBV10-3 with TRBJ1-5, with 8 bases lining up with TRBD1. Per the germline V gene, CDR1 is ENHRY and CDR2 is SYGVKD. After removal of 2 bases from V and 6 bases from J, the junction contained 6 bases not matched to a gene. This CDR3 contains 15 residues. CDR3 DNA sequence: TGTGCCATCAGTGAGGGCCAGGGGGCTGGTCAGCCCCAGCATTTT. The encoded protein is CAISEGQGAGQPQHF.

This clonotype was recorded at least ten times. This chain links TRBV11-1 with TRBJ1-1; no clear D. In germline, CDR1 is SGHAT, CDR2 FQDESV (reference sequence). V was trimmed by 5 bases and J by 1 base, leaving 8 bases between them. There are 13 residues in the CDR3. The CDR3 reads CASSRKRNTEAFF. The CDR3 nucleotides are TGTGCCAGCAGCAGAAAGCGGAACACTGAAGCTTTCTTT.

This clonotype was observed at least ten times. The rearrangement joins TRBV12-3 or TRBV12-4 to TRBJ1-1; 7 nucleotides align to TRBD1. The CDR3 spans 15 residues. J was trimmed by 0 bases and V by 3 bases; bases with no gene match: 4. CDR3: CASSFQGGVNTEAFF. The CDR3 bases are TGTGCCAGCAGTTTTCAGGGGGGCGTGAACACTGAAGCTTTCTTT.